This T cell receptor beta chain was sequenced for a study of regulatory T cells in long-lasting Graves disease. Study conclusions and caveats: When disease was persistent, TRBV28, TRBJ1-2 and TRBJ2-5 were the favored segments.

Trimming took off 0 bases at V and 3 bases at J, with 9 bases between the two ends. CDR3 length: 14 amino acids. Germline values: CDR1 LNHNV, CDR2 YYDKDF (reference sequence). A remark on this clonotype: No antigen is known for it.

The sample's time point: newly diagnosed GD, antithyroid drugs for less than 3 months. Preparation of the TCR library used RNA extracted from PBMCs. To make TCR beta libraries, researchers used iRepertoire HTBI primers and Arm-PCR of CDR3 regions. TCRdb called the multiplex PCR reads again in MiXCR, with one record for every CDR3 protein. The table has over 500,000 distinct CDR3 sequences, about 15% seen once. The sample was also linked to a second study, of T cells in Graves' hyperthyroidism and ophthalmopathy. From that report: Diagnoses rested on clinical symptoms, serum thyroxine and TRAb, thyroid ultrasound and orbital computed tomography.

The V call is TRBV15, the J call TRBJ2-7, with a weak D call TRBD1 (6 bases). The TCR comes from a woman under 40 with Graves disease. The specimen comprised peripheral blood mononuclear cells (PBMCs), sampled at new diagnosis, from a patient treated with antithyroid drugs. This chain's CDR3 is CATSREGGDYEQYF. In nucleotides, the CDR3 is TGTGCCACCAGCAGAGAAGGGGGAGACTACGAGCAGTACTTC.